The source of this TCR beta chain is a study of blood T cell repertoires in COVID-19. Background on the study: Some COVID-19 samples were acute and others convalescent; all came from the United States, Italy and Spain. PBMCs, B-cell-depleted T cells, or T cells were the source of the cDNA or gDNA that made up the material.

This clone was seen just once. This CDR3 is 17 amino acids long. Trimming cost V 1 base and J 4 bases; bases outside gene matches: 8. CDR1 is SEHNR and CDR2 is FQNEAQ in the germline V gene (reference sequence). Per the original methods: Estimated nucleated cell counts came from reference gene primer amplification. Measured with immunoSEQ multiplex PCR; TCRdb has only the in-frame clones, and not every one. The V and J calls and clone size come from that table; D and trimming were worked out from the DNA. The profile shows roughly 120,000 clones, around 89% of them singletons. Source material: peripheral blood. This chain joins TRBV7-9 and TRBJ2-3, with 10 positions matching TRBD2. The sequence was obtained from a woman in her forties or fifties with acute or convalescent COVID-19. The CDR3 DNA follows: TGTGCCAGCAGCTTAGATCTAGCGGGAGATCTAGCAGATACGCAGTATTTT. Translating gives CASSLDLAGDLADTQYF.